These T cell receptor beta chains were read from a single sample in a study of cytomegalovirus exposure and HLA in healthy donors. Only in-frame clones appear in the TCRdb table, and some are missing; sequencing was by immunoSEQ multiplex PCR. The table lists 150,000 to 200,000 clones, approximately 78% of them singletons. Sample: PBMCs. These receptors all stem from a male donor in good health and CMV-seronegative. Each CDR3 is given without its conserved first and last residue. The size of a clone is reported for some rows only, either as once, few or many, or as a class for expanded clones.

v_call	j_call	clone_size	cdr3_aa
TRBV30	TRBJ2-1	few	AWSRPSSGREF
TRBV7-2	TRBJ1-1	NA	ASSLVLGGNTEAF
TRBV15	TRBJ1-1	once	ATSRDLPGSGTEAF
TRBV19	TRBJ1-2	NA	ASSIIRDRGRGYGYT
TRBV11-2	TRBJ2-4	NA	ASSEGGVSLAKNIQY
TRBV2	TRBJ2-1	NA	ASSGSNWDNEQF
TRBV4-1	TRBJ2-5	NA	ASGGALLETQY
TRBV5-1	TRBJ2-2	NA	ASRTGTQTGELF
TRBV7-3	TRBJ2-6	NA	ASSLTAGAPFSGANVLT
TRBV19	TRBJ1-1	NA	ASPRGLNTEAF
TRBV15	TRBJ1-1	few	ATSREGGRMNTEAF
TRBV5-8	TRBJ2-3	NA	ASSSTGGFTDTQY
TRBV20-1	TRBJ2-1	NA	SASPQSQQF
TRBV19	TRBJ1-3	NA	ASSFQGAGNTIY
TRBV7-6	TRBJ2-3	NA	ASSIQGGYTDTQY
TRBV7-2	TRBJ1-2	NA	ASSTDRNYGYT
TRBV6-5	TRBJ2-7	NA	ASSSGTVKWGQY
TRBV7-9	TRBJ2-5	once	ASSSGHLQETQY
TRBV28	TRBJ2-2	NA	ASRTRTGGYTGELF
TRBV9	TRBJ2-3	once	ASSSSRSGNTDTQY
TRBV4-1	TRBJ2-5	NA	ASSPSGQYQETQY
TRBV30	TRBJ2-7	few	AWSPSVYEQY
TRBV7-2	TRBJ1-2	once	ASSLGTGGSRYGYT
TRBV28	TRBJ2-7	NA	ASSPLRDTSYEQY
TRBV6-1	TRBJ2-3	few	ASSESQGMGTDTQY
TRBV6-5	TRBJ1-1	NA	ASSLWTGELSEAF
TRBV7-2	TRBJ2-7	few	ASSLVMREQY
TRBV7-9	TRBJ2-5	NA	ASSFAGQGETQY
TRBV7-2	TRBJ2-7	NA	ASSSWTIKEQY
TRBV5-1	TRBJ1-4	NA	ASSPTGTLTNEKLF
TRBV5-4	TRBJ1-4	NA	ASSLSTGATNEKLF